This is a list of T cell receptor beta chains from one sample in a study of beta chain features in type 1 diabetes. Sequenced by immunoSEQ multiplex PCR; TCRdb stores in-frame clones only, minus some. Of more than 100,000 clones in the sample, around 9% were seen once. The source material was central memory CD4+ T cells from blood. The origin of the receptors is a man between 25 and 39 years old with type 1 diabetes. Each CDR3 is given with its conserved first and last residue. A D gene is named only where the DNA matches it firmly. Clone size is shown for a subset of rows, as once, few, many or a class of expanded clone.

CDR3 DNA: TGTGCCAGCAGTCCCAGGGGGAGAGGCACAGATACGCAGTATTTT
CDR3 protein: CASSPRGRGTDTQYF
clone size: few
J gene: TRBJ2-3
V gene: TRBV28
D gene: TRBD1

CDR3 DNA: TGCAGCGTTCTCGGGGGTAATGGCTACACCTTC
CDR3 protein: CSVLGGNGYTF
clone size: few
J gene: TRBJ1-2
V gene: TRBV29-1
D gene: .

CDR3 DNA: TGTGCCAGCAGCCCCTCGGGTACAGGGATTGAAGAGACCCAGTACTTC
CDR3 protein: CASSPSGTGIEETQYF
clone size: few
J gene: TRBJ2-5
V gene: TRBV5-6
D gene: .

CDR3 DNA: TGCAGCGTTGGGGGGACAGGGGTCGTTTATGGCTACACCTTC
CDR3 protein: CSVGGTGVVYGYTF
clone size: .
J gene: TRBJ1-2
V gene: TRBV29-1
D gene: TRBD1

CDR3 DNA: TGTGCCAGCAGTTACGACAGGGGTGTTGGCTACACCTTC
CDR3 protein: CASSYDRGVGYTF
clone size: .
J gene: TRBJ1-2
V gene: TRBV6-6
D gene: TRBD1

CDR3 DNA: TGTGCCAGCAGCGTAGGTCCCACAGGGAGATCCGGAAACACCATATATTTT
CDR3 protein: CASSVGPTGRSGNTIYF
clone size: few
J gene: TRBJ1-3
V gene: TRBV9
D gene: .

CDR3 DNA: TGTGCCAGCAGCCTATGGACAGGGGTGGGTGAGCAGTTCTTC
CDR3 protein: CASSLWTGVGEQFF
clone size: few
J gene: TRBJ2-1
V gene: TRBV14
D gene: TRBD1

CDR3 DNA: TGTGCCAGCTCACGCAACAGGGACAGAAATGAGCAGTTCTTC
CDR3 protein: CASSRNRDRNEQFF
clone size: few
J gene: TRBJ2-1
V gene: TRBV18
D gene: TRBD1

CDR3 DNA: TGTGCCAGCAACAGGGTGAGTTCACCCCTCCACTTT
CDR3 protein: CASNRVSSPLHF
clone size: .
J gene: TRBJ1-6
V gene: TRBV28
D gene: .

CDR3 DNA: TGTGCCAGCAGCGGTTTAACAGGGGTCGGTGGTGAAGCTTTCTTT
CDR3 protein: CASSGLTGVGGEAFF
clone size: few
J gene: TRBJ1-1
V gene: TRBV9
D gene: TRBD1

CDR3 DNA: TGTGCCAGCAGTCACGGACCGAGGGACGAGCAGTACTTC
CDR3 protein: CASSHGPRDEQYF
clone size: .
J gene: TRBJ2-7
V gene: TRBV27
D gene: .

CDR3 DNA: TGTGCCAGCAGCTTAGACTTTAGCACAGATACGCAGTATTTT
CDR3 protein: CASSLDFSTDTQYF
clone size: .
J gene: TRBJ2-3
V gene: TRBV7-2
D gene: .

CDR3 DNA: TGTGCCAGCAGCGTAGTCGGGACAGGGGTCGAGACCCAGTACTTC
CDR3 protein: CASSVVGTGVETQYF
clone size: few
J gene: TRBJ2-5
V gene: TRBV9
D gene: TRBD1

CDR3 DNA: TGTGCCAGCGGGCAGGGGTACGAGCAGTACTTC
CDR3 protein: CASGQGYEQYF
clone size: few
J gene: TRBJ2-7
V gene: TRBV2
D gene: .

CDR3 DNA: TGTGCCAGCAGCCCGGGACAGTTATACTACGAGCAGTACTTC
CDR3 protein: CASSPGQLYYEQYF
clone size: few
J gene: TRBJ2-7
V gene: TRBV7-3
D gene: TRBD1

CDR3 DNA: TGTGCCAGCAGCGCGGGACTAGCGGGGGACGCGCAGTACTTC
CDR3 protein: CASSAGLAGDAQYF
clone size: few
J gene: TRBJ2-5
V gene: TRBV5-6
D gene: TRBD2

CDR3 DNA: TGCAGCGTTGAGGGAGGCCAGCGGGGGCAGTTCTTC
CDR3 protein: CSVEGGQRGQFF
clone size: .
J gene: TRBJ2-1
V gene: TRBV29-1
D gene: TRBD2

CDR3 DNA: TGTGCCTGGCTGTCCGGGACAGGGGGCCCCTACAATGAGCAGTTCTTC
CDR3 protein: CAWLSGTGGPYNEQFF
clone size: few
J gene: TRBJ2-1
V gene: TRBV30
D gene: TRBD1

CDR3 DNA: TGCGCCAGCAGCCAGGGGGGCCGGGGGGCAGGAGGGGAGACCCAGTACTTC
CDR3 protein: CASSQGGRGAGGETQYF
clone size: .
J gene: TRBJ2-5
V gene: TRBV4-1
D gene: .

CDR3 DNA: TGTGCCAGCAGCCCCGCAGGTTATGGCTACACCTTC
CDR3 protein: CASSPAGYGYTF
clone size: .
J gene: TRBJ1-2
V gene: TRBV14
D gene: .

CDR3 DNA: TGTGCCAGCAGCCAAGATGCCTACGAGCAGTACTTC
CDR3 protein: CASSQDAYEQYF
clone size: few
J gene: TRBJ2-7
V gene: TRBV4-2
D gene: .

CDR3 DNA: TGTGCCAGCAGCGCCGACAGTACTGGTGTGGCCCAGCATTTT
CDR3 protein: CASSADSTGVAQHF
clone size: few
J gene: TRBJ1-5
V gene: TRBV7-6
D gene: .

CDR3 DNA: TGCGCCAGCAGCTTGGGGACAGGGCGGTACCAAGAGACCCAGTACTTC
CDR3 protein: CASSLGTGRYQETQYF
clone size: .
J gene: TRBJ2-5
V gene: TRBV5-1
D gene: TRBD1

CDR3 DNA: TGTGCCAGCAGTGAAACACAGGGGGCGGACACTGAAGCTTTCTTT
CDR3 protein: CASSETQGADTEAFF
clone size: .
J gene: TRBJ1-1
V gene: TRBV6-1
D gene: TRBD1

CDR3 DNA: TGTGCCAGCAGTGTCCGGGACATTCATCAGCCCCAGCATTTT
CDR3 protein: CASSVRDIHQPQHF
clone size: few
J gene: TRBJ1-5
V gene: TRBV11-1
D gene: .

CDR3 DNA: TGTGCCAGCGGTAACCCGACAGTAGACAGGGGCTACACCTTC
CDR3 protein: CASGNPTVDRGYTF
clone size: few
J gene: TRBJ1-2
V gene: TRBV7-9
D gene: .

CDR3 DNA: TGCGCCAGCAGCGACGGGACTGCGGAAAAACTGTTTTTT
CDR3 protein: CASSDGTAEKLFF
clone size: few
J gene: TRBJ1-4
V gene: TRBV5-1
D gene: .

CDR3 DNA: TGTGCCAGCAGCTCCCGCACAGGGCTTTCTGCTAACACTGAAGCTTTCTTT
CDR3 protein: CASSSRTGLSANTEAFF
clone size: few
J gene: TRBJ1-1
V gene: TRBV2
D gene: .

CDR3 DNA: TGTGCCAGCTCACCAGCGGGTTGGGGCGAGCAGTACTTC
CDR3 protein: CASSPAGWGEQYF
clone size: .
J gene: TRBJ2-7
V gene: TRBV18
D gene: .

CDR3 DNA: TGTGCCAGCAGCTTAGCGCCGGGGTACGGCAATCAGCCCCAGCATTTT
CDR3 protein: CASSLAPGYGNQPQHF
clone size: .
J gene: TRBJ1-5
V gene: TRBV7-9
D gene: .

CDR3 DNA: TGTGCCAGCAGCTCGGACTCGCTCAGGCCGCAGTATTTT
CDR3 protein: CASSSDSLRPQYF
clone size: many
J gene: TRBJ2-3
V gene: TRBV7-9
D gene: .

CDR3 DNA: TGTGCCAGCTCCCGGACAGGGAGGAGCACTGAAGCTTTCTTT
CDR3 protein: CASSRTGRSTEAFF
clone size: .
J gene: TRBJ1-1
V gene: TRBV18
D gene: TRBD1

CDR3 DNA: TGTGCCGCTAAATCCTACAATGAGCAGTTCTTC
CDR3 protein: CAAKSYNEQFF
clone size: .
J gene: TRBJ2-1
V gene: TRBV6-5
D gene: .

CDR3 DNA: TGTGCCAGCAGCGGTACAGATTCACCCCTCCACTTT
CDR3 protein: CASSGTDSPLHF
clone size: .
J gene: TRBJ1-6
V gene: TRBV4-2
D gene: .

CDR3 DNA: TGTGCCAGCAGCTCCATGGGCCTAGCGGCCTACAATGAGCAGTTCTTC
CDR3 protein: CASSSMGLAAYNEQFF
clone size: few
J gene: TRBJ2-1
V gene: TRBV5-6
D gene: TRBD2

CDR3 DNA: TGCGCCAGCAGCTTGAATTGGGGGCCTGGAGAGACCCAGTACTTC
CDR3 protein: CASSLNWGPGETQYF
clone size: .
J gene: TRBJ2-5
V gene: TRBV5-1
D gene: .

CDR3 DNA: TGTGCCAGTAGACCCCACGGGGATAGGGCGGGCACTGAAGCTTTCTTT
CDR3 protein: CASRPHGDRAGTEAFF
clone size: .
J gene: TRBJ1-1
V gene: TRBV19
D gene: .

CDR3 DNA: TGTGCCAGCAGCTTAAACGGGGGTTCGTGGGATGAGCAGTTCTTC
CDR3 protein: CASSLNGGSWDEQFF
clone size: few
J gene: TRBJ2-1
V gene: TRBV11-2
D gene: .

CDR3 DNA: TGTGCCAGTAGTAACCCCGGGACAGGCATCAATGAGCAGTTCTTC
CDR3 protein: CASSNPGTGINEQFF
clone size: few
J gene: TRBJ2-1
V gene: TRBV19
D gene: TRBD1

CDR3 DNA: TGTGCCAGCAGCCAAACAGGGCTCCTTGAAGCTTTCTTT
CDR3 protein: CASSQTGLLEAFF
clone size: few
J gene: TRBJ1-1
V gene: TRBV7-3
D gene: .

CDR3 DNA: TGTGCCAGCAGGATTACTTTGGACAGGGGAAAACTGTTTTTT
CDR3 protein: CASRITLDRGKLFF
clone size: few
J gene: TRBJ1-4
V gene: TRBV2
D gene: TRBD1

CDR3 DNA: TGTGCCAGCAGCGTCTCGGGTATGAACACTGAAGCTTTCTTT
CDR3 protein: CASSVSGMNTEAFF
clone size: few
J gene: TRBJ1-1
V gene: TRBV9
D gene: .

CDR3 DNA: TGTGCCAGCAGATCCTCAGACATCCTCTATGGCTACACCTTC
CDR3 protein: CASRSSDILYGYTF
clone size: .
J gene: TRBJ1-2
V gene: TRBV6-5
D gene: .

CDR3 DNA: TGTGCCAGCAGCCTGGACAGGATCTACGAGCAGTACTTC
CDR3 protein: CASSLDRIYEQYF
clone size: few
J gene: TRBJ2-7
V gene: TRBV7-9
D gene: TRBD1

CDR3 DNA: TGTGCCAGCAGACCGGGACTAGCGGGTGCTAGCACAGATACGCAGTATTTT
CDR3 protein: CASRPGLAGASTDTQYF
clone size: few
J gene: TRBJ2-3
V gene: TRBV2
D gene: TRBD2

CDR3 DNA: TGTGCCAGCAGCTCCCGGGACAGGGGAGACACCGGGGAGCTGTTTTTT
CDR3 protein: CASSSRDRGDTGELFF
clone size: .
J gene: TRBJ2-2
V gene: TRBV7-9
D gene: TRBD1

CDR3 DNA: TGTGCCAGCAGTGAACAGGGTGACACCGGGGAGCTGTTTTTT
CDR3 protein: CASSEQGDTGELFF
clone size: .
J gene: TRBJ2-2
V gene: TRBV2
D gene: .

CDR3 DNA: TGTGCCACCAGCAGAGAGGGACAGGGGCCGGGTGAGCAGTTCTTC
CDR3 protein: CATSREGQGPGEQFF
clone size: .
J gene: TRBJ2-1
V gene: TRBV15
D gene: TRBD1

CDR3 DNA: TGTGCCTGGACTCATGATAGCGGGGGATACAATGAGCAGTTCTTC
CDR3 protein: CAWTHDSGGYNEQFF
clone size: .
J gene: TRBJ2-1
V gene: TRBV30
D gene: TRBD2

CDR3 DNA: TGCGCCAGCAGCCAGGCGGGGGTTGGGGCAGATACGCAGTATTTT
CDR3 protein: CASSQAGVGADTQYF
clone size: .
J gene: TRBJ2-3
V gene: TRBV4-1
D gene: TRBD2

CDR3 DNA: TGTGCCAGTAGTTCCCGGACTAGCGGGGATCCGGATACGCAGTATTTT
CDR3 protein: CASSSRTSGDPDTQYF
clone size: few
J gene: TRBJ2-3
V gene: TRBV19
D gene: TRBD2

CDR3 DNA: TGCAGCGTTGGACGAGACCCCGGGAATGAGCAGTTCTTC
CDR3 protein: CSVGRDPGNEQFF
clone size: few
J gene: TRBJ2-1
V gene: TRBV29-1
D gene: .

CDR3 DNA: TGTGCCAGCAGCGTAGACCGAACAGCCGAGACCCAGTACTTC
CDR3 protein: CASSVDRTAETQYF
clone size: .
J gene: TRBJ2-5
V gene: TRBV9
D gene: .

CDR3 DNA: TGTGCCAGCAGTTCCTCCCTAAACCTTAACTATGGCTACACCTTC
CDR3 protein: CASSSSLNLNYGYTF
clone size: .
J gene: TRBJ1-2
V gene: TRBV27
D gene: .

CDR3 DNA: TGTGCCAGCAGCCCTAGTGGTCCCCCTTACATTCAGTACTTC
CDR3 protein: CASSPSGPPYIQYF
clone size: few
J gene: TRBJ2-4
V gene: TRBV9
D gene: .

CDR3 DNA: TGTGCCAGCAGCGATCCGAGAAGGAGCTCCTATAATTCACCCCTCCACTTT
CDR3 protein: CASSDPRRSSYNSPLHF
clone size: few
J gene: TRBJ1-6
V gene: TRBV9
D gene: .

CDR3 DNA: TGTGCCAGCAGCGGGACTAGCGGGGGGCCAAACATTCAGTACTTC
CDR3 protein: CASSGTSGGPNIQYF
clone size: .
J gene: TRBJ2-4
V gene: TRBV2
D gene: TRBD2